The text below deals with one TCR beta chain. This specimen belongs to a study of shared clonotypes between healthy human individuals. In replicate PCRs of sorted subsets, roughly 210 ng DNA, roughly 31,000 T cell genomes, was used. In the source study's methods: Junction-only sequences without quality scores came from ImmunoSEQ, so filtering differed. Clones were sequenced by immunoSEQ multiplex PCR, and TCRdb holds only the in-frame ones, with some missing. Clone size and the V and J calls come from that table; the DNA yielded D and trimming. The table has hundreds of thousands of clones, approximately 96% seen once. Positive CCR7 selection of CD45RO-negative cells yielded the naive CD8 cells, and terminally differentiated effector memory CD45RA+ cells were excluded. The donors, all of them Caucasian adults, lived in Nashville, Tennessee. The sequence came from a woman under 40 in good health. Sample: naive CD8+ T cells sorted from blood.

Here the CDR3 reads CASSPLAGGGETQYF. Here the CDR3 DNA reads TGTGCCAGCAGCCCCCTAGCGGGAGGTGGGGAGACCCAGTACTTC. The V call is TRBV28, the J call TRBJ2-5; 11 nucleotides align to TRBD2. The junction had 8 bases not matched to a gene; V was cut back by 6 bases and J by 5 bases. CDR1 and CDR2 from the germline V gene are MDHEN and SYDVKM. CDR3 length: 15 residues. Complete variable domain (other parts from reference TRBV28 and TRBJ2-5): DVKVTQSSRYLVKRTGEKVFLECVQDMDHENMFWYRQDPGLGLRLIYFSYDVKMKEKGDIPEGYSVSREKKERFSLILESASTNQTSMYLCASSPLAGGGETQYFGPGTRLLVL.